The 30 T cell receptor beta chains listed next were all sequenced from one sample in a study of PD-L1 blockade in urothelial cancer. Indicated time point: pretreatment peripheral blood. Sequencing was performed with immunoSEQ multiplex PCR; in TCRdb, only in-frame clones are kept and a portion is missing. Among around 79,000 clones listed, about 85% were seen once. The specimen was PBMCs, collected around atezolizumab (anti-PD-L1) treatment. These receptors were obtained from a man aged 35 to 55 with urothelial cancer.

Concerning this clone: Other DNA sequences within the sample encode an identical CDR3. The chain is built from TRBV6-5 and TRBJ2-1, with D perhaps TRBD2 (5 bases). The CDR3 is 13 residues long. V lost 2 bases to trimming and J lost 6 bases, with 8 bases between them. Germline lookup yields CDR1 MNHEY and CDR2 SVGAGI. The CDR3 DNA is TGTGCCAGCAGTTACGATCGGGGCAATGAGCAGTTCTTC. Protein sequence: CASSYDRGNEQFF.

For this clone: The conserved final phenylalanine or tryptophan is absent from the CDR3, which likely points to a read error. The limits of the CDR3 on the DNA are not certain, so only TCRdb's listed CDR3 is given. CDR3: CASSLVPSGGGV. The rearrangement joins TRBV5-4 to TRBJ2-3; the table's D call, TRBD2, has no DNA check behind it. Looked up from germline, CDR1 is SGHNT and CDR2 is YYREEE (reference sequence). The CDR3 length equals 12 residues, ends included.

The table lists this clone with a count of one. The chain uses TRBV25-1 and TRBJ2-1; 8 positions agree with TRBD2. Germline loops: CDR1 MGHDK, CDR2 SYGVNS. This CDR3 has 14 residues. The V segment lost 4 bases and the J segment 6 bases; nucleotides outside the gene matches: 5. This CDR3 reads CASSVAGGPNEQFF. Here the CDR3 DNA reads TGTGCCAGCAGTGTCGCGGGAGGCCCCAATGAGCAGTTCTTC.

The rearrangement links TRBV11-2 to TRBJ2-7; 8 nucleotides line up with TRBD2. Germline CDR1 is SGHAT and CDR2 is FQNNGV. The CDR3 length is 13 residues. Trimming cost V 5 bases and J 8 bases; bases outside gene matches: 8. In DNA form, the CDR3 reads TGTGCCAGCAGCCCGGGGGGGACTCCGAAGCAGTACTTC. Protein: CASSPGGTPKQYF.

The chain is built from TRBV5-6 and TRBJ2-3; 8 bases agree with TRBD2. The CDR3 totals 14 residues. Per the germline V gene, CDR1 is SGHDT and CDR2 is YYEEEE. The V gene end was trimmed by 6 bases and the J gene end by 3 bases; junction bases not matched to a gene: 6. Here the CDR3 DNA reads TGTGCCAGCAACCTGTTAGCGGGAACAGATACGCAGTATTTT. Amino acid sequence: CASNLLAGTDTQYF.

V and J are TRBV6-4 and TRBJ1-1; TRBD1 might be the D (5 bases). The V and J ends lost 5 bases and 1 base respectively, with 8 bases between them. CDR3 length: 13 amino acids. Germline CDR1 and CDR2: MRHNA and SNTAGT. The CDR3 region is CASSQTGNTEAFF. The CDR3 nucleotides are TGTGCCAGCAGTCAAACAGGGAACACTGAAGCTTTCTTT.

The V gene is TRBV30, the J gene TRBJ2-7; a weak D match, TRBD1 (6 bases). Germline V gene sequence: CDR1 GTSNPN, CDR2 SVGIG (reference sequence). This CDR3 contains 14 residues. Deletions cut 7 bases from V and 2 bases from J, with 18 bases between. This CDR3 is CAFRTDMITYEQYF. In DNA form, the CDR3 reads TGTGCCTTCAGGACAGACATGATAACCTACGAGCAGTACTTC.

This sequence joins TRBV5-1 and TRBJ2-5; TRBD2 matches 8 bases. V was pared by 6 bases and J by 5 bases, with 9 bases of the junction left unmatched. The CDR3 runs to 14 residues. Germline V lookup: CDR1 SGHRS, CDR2 YFSETQ. The chain's CDR3 is CASKAGGGSETQYF. The CDR3 nucleotides are TGCGCCAGCAAGGCGGGAGGCGGGTCCGAGACCCAGTACTTC.

V usage is TRBV19 and J usage is TRBJ2-1; 10 nucleotides line up with TRBD2. Germline-derived CDR1 and CDR2 are LNHDA and SQIVND (reference sequence). After removal of 5 bases from V and 7 bases from J, the junction contained 8 bases not matched to a gene. The CDR3 is 15 amino acids. CDR3 loop: CASSQPSGSQNEQFF. The CDR3, as DNA: TGTGCCAGTAGTCAACCTAGCGGGAGTCAGAATGAGCAGTTCTTC.

The chain carries TRBV5-8 and TRBJ2-5, with TRBD1 matching over 8 bases. CDR3 size: 15 residues. V lost 1 base to trimming and J lost 5 bases; unmatched junction nucleotides: 7. Germline-derived CDR1 and CDR2 are SGHTS and YDEGEE. In DNA, the CDR3 is TGTGCCAGCAGCTTGAGCAGGGGGCTCAGGGAGACCCAGTACTTC. Amino acids: CASSLSRGLRETQYF. The full variable domain, with the rest looked up from reference TRBV5-8 and TRBJ2-5, is EAGVTQSPTHLIKTRGQQATLRCSPISGHTSVYWYQQALGLGLQFLLWYDEGEERNRGNFPPRFSGRQFPNYSSELNVNALELEDSALYLCASSLSRGLRETQYFGPGTRLLVL.

CDR3 bases: TGTGCCAGCAGTCACTTCGGGACAGGCCAAGAGACCCAGTACTTC. Translating it yields CASSHFGTGQETQYF. The V call is TRBV6-6, the J call TRBJ2-5, with 8 bases identical to TRBD1. The V gene's germline CDR1 is MNHNY and CDR2 SVGAGI (reference sequence). V shed 5 bases and J 1 base; nucleotides not matched to a gene: 6. CDR3 length equals 15 residues.

This clone was recorded only once. This sequence joins TRBV19 and TRBJ1-5; TRBD1 matches 9 bases. This CDR3 is built from 14 residues. V was clipped by 7 bases and J by 4 bases; unmatched bases: 5. Germline V lookup: CDR1 LNHDA, CDR2 SQIVND (reference sequence). CDR3 sequence (DNA): TGTGCCAGTAAGGGACAGGGCGCGAATCAGCCCCAGCATTTT. Translated: CASKGQGANQPQHF.

J is TRBJ2-7 and V is TRBV5-8, with D possibly being TRBD1 (6 bases). Germline V gives CDR1 SGHTS, CDR2 YDEGEE. V was clipped by 3 bases and J by 2 bases, with 18 bases between them. There are 16 residues in the CDR3. The CDR3 sequence is CASSYSLGAGAYEQYF. The CDR3 nucleotides are TGTGCCAGCAGCTACTCCCTTGGGGCAGGGGCCTACGAGCAGTACTTC. Full variable domain (outside the CDR3, taken from reference TRBV5-8 and TRBJ2-7): EAGVTQSPTHLIKTRGQQATLRCSPISGHTSVYWYQQALGLGLQFLLWYDEGEERNRGNFPPRFSGRQFPNYSSELNVNALELEDSALYLCASSYSLGAGAYEQYFGPGTRLTVT.

This chain uses TRBV28 with TRBJ2-1, with D possibly matching TRBD1 (6 bases). With 7 bases removed from V and 1 base from J, the gap between germline ends came to 14 bases. The germline V gene encodes CDR1 MDHEN and CDR2 SYDVKM. The CDR3 consists of 15 residues. CDR3 residues: CASTTPGQSYNEQFF. The CDR3 DNA reads as TGTGCCAGCACCACCCCGGGACAATCCTACAATGAGCAGTTCTTC.

The chain links TRBV7-8 to TRBJ1-5; 7 bases match TRBD1. The CDR3 loop spans 22 amino acids. After removal of 4 bases from V and 1 base from J, the junction contained 25 bases not matched to a gene. Germline V gives CDR1 SGHVS, CDR2 FQNEAQ. Written as DNA, the CDR3 is TGTGCCAGCAGCTCGACCCTTAAGCCTGGGACAGAGTTCCAATTAAGCAATCAGCCCCAGCATTTT. Its translation is CASSSTLKPGTEFQLSNQPQHF.

This chain joins TRBV4-1 and TRBJ2-3; D ambiguous. CDR1 is MGHRA, CDR2 YSYEKL, per germline. V lost 0 bases and J 0 bases, leaving 7 bases between the germline ends. CDR3 length: 15 residues. The CDR3 loop is CASSQDMRSTDTQYF. CDR3 in DNA: TGCGCCAGCAGCCAAGATATGCGGAGCACAGATACGCAGTATTTT.

V is TRBV5-8 and J is TRBJ2-1; 9 bases fit TRBD2. Germline loops: CDR1 SGHTS, CDR2 YDEGEE. After removal of 0 bases from V and 8 bases from J, the junction contained 6 bases not matched to a gene. The CDR3 sequence is 15 residues long. The CDR3 DNA is TGTGCCAGCAGCTTGGTGGGCGGGAGGGCCCATGAGCAGTTCTTC. It translates to CASSLVGGRAHEQFF.

The chain has TRBV28 and TRBJ1-1; the D gene is possibly TRBD1 (6 bases). The CDR3 is made up of 12 amino acids. V was pared by 4 bases and J by 11 bases, with 14 bases between. Germline values: CDR1 MDHEN, CDR2 SYDVKM. DNA of the CDR3: TGTGCCAGCAGTTCCAGGCAGGGGTTTGCTTTCTTT. Translating gives CASSSRQGFAFF.

This rearrangement joins TRBV5-4 to TRBJ2-4; 7 bases line up with TRBD1. The J segment lost 6 bases and the V segment lost 4 bases, leaving 13 bases of the junction unmatched. The CDR3 has 16 residues. Germline CDR1 and CDR2: SGHNT and YYREEE (reference sequence). The CDR3, as DNA: TGTGCCAGCAGCATAGGACAGGCTTCAGCTAGAAACATTCAGTACTTC. It translates to CASSIGQASARNIQYF.

The chain has TRBV28 and TRBJ1-1; possibly TRBD1 for D (5 bases). Germline assignment: CDR1 MDHEN and CDR2 SYDVKM. This CDR3 has 14 amino acids. Deletions cut 1 base from V and 8 bases from J, with 14 bases between. The CDR3 spells CASSLSGGVPEAFF. CDR3 coding DNA: TGTGCCAGCAGTTTATCGGGGGGGGTTCCAGAAGCTTTCTTT. Based on the CDR3 plus reference TRBV28 and TRBJ1-1, the full variable domain is DVKVTQSSRYLVKRTGEKVFLECVQDMDHENMFWYRQDPGLGLRLIYFSYDVKMKEKGDIPEGYSVSREKKERFSLILESASTNQTSMYLCASSLSGGVPEAFFGQGTRLTVV.

In DNA, the CDR3 is TGTGCCAGCAGCCGACTAGTGTCGGCAGATACGCAGTATTTT. Translated, it gives CASSRLVSADTQYF. The chain is built from TRBV2 and TRBJ2-3; possibly TRBD2 for D (6 bases). Germline V gene data show CDR1 as SNHLY and CDR2 as FYNNEI. With 6 bases removed from V and 4 bases from J, the gap between germline ends came to 14 bases. This CDR3 has 14 amino acids.

This clone has a single count. V usage is TRBV6-5 and J usage is TRBJ2-7; D is undetermined. The germline V and J ends were trimmed by 6 bases and 0 bases, with 12 bases remaining between them. CDR1 and CDR2 from the germline V gene are MNHEY and SVGAGI. The CDR3 spans 14 residues. The CDR3 loop is CASRKDLDSYEQYF. In nucleotides, the CDR3 is TGTGCCAGCAGAAAAGACCTAGACTCCTACGAGCAGTACTTC.

This clone came up once. V and J are TRBV7-9 and TRBJ2-5; 10 bases line up with TRBD1. This CDR3 is built from 16 residues. Germline CDR1 reads SEHNR; CDR2 reads FQNEAQ (reference sequence). V trimming: 4 bases; J trimming: 6 bases; junction bases outside the gene matches: 11. Here the CDR3 reads CASSSRDRGSGQTQYF. CDR3 nucleotides: TGTGCCAGCAGCTCCCGGGACAGGGGTTCGGGGCAGACCCAGTACTTC.

The rearrangement uses TRBV9 and TRBJ1-1; D might be TRBD1 (5 bases). The V end lost 3 bases, the J end lost 1 base, and 10 bases lay between the germline ends. This CDR3 is 14 amino acids long. Germline CDR1 SGDLS, CDR2 YYNGEE. The CDR3 sequence: CASSEGDRNTEAFF. The CDR3 coding sequence is TGTGCCAGCAGCGAAGGGGATCGGAACACTGAAGCTTTCTTT. The full variable domain, its missing parts supplied by reference TRBV9 and TRBJ1-1, is DSGVTQTPKHLITATGQRVTLRCSPRSGDLSVYWYQQSLDQGLQFLIQYYNGEERAKGNILERFSAQQFPDLHSELNLSSLELGDSALYFCASSEGDRNTEAFFGQGTRLTVV.

The V call is TRBV7-9, the J call TRBJ2-2, with 8 bases that match TRBD2. Germline loops: CDR1 SEHNR, CDR2 FQNEAQ (reference sequence). V was pared by 6 bases and J by 0 bases, with 3 bases of the junction left unmatched. This CDR3 has 15 residues. In DNA, the CDR3 is TGTGCCAGCAGACTACTAGCGGCGAACACCGGGGAGCTGTTTTTT. Translation gives CASRLLAANTGELFF.

Here the CDR3 reads CASGFVGAGGRAKNIQYF. The CDR3 bases are TGTGCTAGTGGTTTTGTAGGAGCGGGAGGGAGGGCCAAAAACATTCAGTACTTC. The V call is TRBV12-5, the J call TRBJ2-4; 10 bases line up with TRBD2. The CDR3 sequence is 18 residues long. Germline V gene sequence: CDR1 LGHNT, CDR2 FRNRAP. Germline trimming cut 3 bases from V and 1 base from J; bases unmatched to any gene: 9.

V gene TRBV9 combines with J gene TRBJ2-1; 8 positions agree with TRBD2. Trimming cost V 6 bases and J 8 bases; bases outside gene matches: 10. Germline-derived CDR1 and CDR2 are SGDLS and YYNGEE. There are 14 residues in the CDR3. The CDR3 DNA is TGTGCCAGCAAGCCAGGACTAGCTTTTCATGAGCAGTTCTTC. It encodes CASKPGLAFHEQFF. Full variable domain (outside the CDR3, taken from reference TRBV9 and TRBJ2-1): DSGVTQTPKHLITATGQRVTLRCSPRSGDLSVYWYQQSLDQGLQFLIQYYNGEERAKGNILERFSAQQFPDLHSELNLSSLELGDSALYFCASKPGLAFHEQFFGPGTRLTVL.

The chain joins TRBV28 to TRBJ2-1, with 9 bases aligning to TRBD2. This CDR3 is built from 17 residues. The ends lost 3 bases at V and 5 bases at J; junction bases unmatched: 11. Germline CDR1 is MDHEN and CDR2 is SYDVKM. CDR3 in amino acids: CASSLAGGRVRHNEQFF. The CDR3 DNA reads TGTGCCAGCAGTTTGGCGGGCGGGAGGGTGAGGCACAATGAGCAGTTCTTC.

This sequence joins TRBV25-1 and TRBJ1-2, with D unclear. CDR3 length: 13 residues. The V gene lost 5 bases and the J gene lost 0 bases, with 7 bases spanning the gap. CDR1 is MGHDK and CDR2 is SYGVNS in the germline V gene. The CDR3 here is CASSLLSNYGYTF. Here the CDR3 DNA reads TGTGCCAGCAGTTTACTTTCTAACTATGGCTACACCTTC.

V usage is TRBV28 and J usage is TRBJ1-5; D uncertain. Germline V lookup: CDR1 MDHEN, CDR2 SYDVKM. The V end lost 2 bases, the J end lost 0 bases, and 8 bases lay between the germline ends. CDR3 size: 15 residues. The CDR3 coding sequence is TGTGCCAGCAGTTTAAACAGATATAGCAATCAGCCCCAGCATTTT. It is translated as CASSLNRYSNQPQHF.